The T cell receptor beta chain described here comes from a study of T cells in Graves' hyperthyroidism and ophthalmopathy. Overall study context: Before any treatment, at initial diagnosis, peripheral blood was collected. Study findings and constraints: Using 13 V-J features, a model discriminated ophthalmopathy from stable hyperthyroidism.

This clonotype was recorded at least ten times. Its antigen is not identified. RNA transcripts yielded amplified TCR beta CDR3 regions. Using the HTBI primer set, a first-round RT-PCR was run on the TCR CDR3. TCRdb passed the multiplex PCR reads through MiXCR, listing each CDR3 protein once. There are 380,000 or so distinct CDR3 sequences in the sample; about 15% occur only once, and roughly 24% lies in the top ten. Clinical symptoms, serum thyroxine, TRAb, thyroid ultrasound and orbital computed tomography established diagnosis. Each 10 ml fresh peripheral blood draw supplied the PBMCs. There are 15 residues in the CDR3. Germline CDR1 is SNHLY and CDR2 is FYNNEI. Trimming pared 6 bases from V and 6 bases from J, leaving 21 bases between.

The sequence derives from a woman aged 25 to 39 with Graves' hyperthyroidism. Sequenced sample: blood. The gene calls are TRBV2 and TRBJ2-7; D gene unclear. CDR3 sequence: CASSRTSGPPGEQYF. The CDR3 region has the DNA TGTGCCAGCAGCCGAACCTCCGGGCCTCCTGGCGAGCAGTACTTC.